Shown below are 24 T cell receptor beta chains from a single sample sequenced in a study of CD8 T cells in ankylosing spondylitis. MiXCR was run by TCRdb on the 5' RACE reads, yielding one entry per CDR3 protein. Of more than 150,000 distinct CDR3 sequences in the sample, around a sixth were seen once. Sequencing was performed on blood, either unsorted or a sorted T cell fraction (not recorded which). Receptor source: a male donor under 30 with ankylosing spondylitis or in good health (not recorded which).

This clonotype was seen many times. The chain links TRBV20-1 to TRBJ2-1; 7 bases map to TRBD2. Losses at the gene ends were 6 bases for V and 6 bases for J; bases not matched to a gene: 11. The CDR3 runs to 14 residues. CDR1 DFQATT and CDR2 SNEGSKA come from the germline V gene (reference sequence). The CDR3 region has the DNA TGCAGTGCCGGGGGGAGCACGGCCACCAATGAGCAGTTCTTC. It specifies CSAGGSTATNEQFF.

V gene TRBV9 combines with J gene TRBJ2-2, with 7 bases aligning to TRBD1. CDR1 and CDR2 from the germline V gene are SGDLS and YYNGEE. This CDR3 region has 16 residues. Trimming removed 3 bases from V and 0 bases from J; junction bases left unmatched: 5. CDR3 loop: CASSATGAPNTGELFF. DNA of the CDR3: TGTGCCAGCAGCGCCACAGGGGCCCCGAACACCGGGGAGCTGTTTTTT.

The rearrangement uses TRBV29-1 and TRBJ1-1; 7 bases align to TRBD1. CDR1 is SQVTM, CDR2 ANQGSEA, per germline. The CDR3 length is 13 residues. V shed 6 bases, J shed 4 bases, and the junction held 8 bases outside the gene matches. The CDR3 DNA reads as TGCAGCGTCCAGGGGGTCATGACCACTGAAGCTTTCTTT. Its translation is CSVQGVMTTEAFF.

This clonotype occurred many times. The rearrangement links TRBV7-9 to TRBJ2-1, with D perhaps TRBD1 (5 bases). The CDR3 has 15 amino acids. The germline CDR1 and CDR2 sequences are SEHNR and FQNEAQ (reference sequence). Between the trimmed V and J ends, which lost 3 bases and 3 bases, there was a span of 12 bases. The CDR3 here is CASSFRGSRYNEQFF. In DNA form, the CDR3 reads TGTGCCAGCAGCTTTAGGGGTTCCCGCTACAATGAGCAGTTCTTC.

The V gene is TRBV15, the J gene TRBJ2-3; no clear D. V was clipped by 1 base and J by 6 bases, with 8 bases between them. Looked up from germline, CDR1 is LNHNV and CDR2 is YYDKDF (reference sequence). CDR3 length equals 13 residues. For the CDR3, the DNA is TGTGCCACCAGCAGAGTAGATTTTGATACGCAGTATTTT. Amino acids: CATSRVDFDTQYF.

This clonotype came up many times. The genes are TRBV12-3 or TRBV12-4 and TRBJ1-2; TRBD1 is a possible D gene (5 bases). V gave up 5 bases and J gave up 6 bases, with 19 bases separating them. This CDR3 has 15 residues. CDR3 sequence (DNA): TGTGCCAGCAGTCGAGCCGGAGGGGAGGCTCATGGCTACACCTTC. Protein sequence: CASSRAGGEAHGYTF.

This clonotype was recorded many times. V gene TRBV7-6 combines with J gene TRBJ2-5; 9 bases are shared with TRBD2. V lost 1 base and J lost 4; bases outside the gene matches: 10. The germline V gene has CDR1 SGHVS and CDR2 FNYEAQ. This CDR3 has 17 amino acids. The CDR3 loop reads CASSLVLAGSLGETQYF. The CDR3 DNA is TGTGCCAGCAGCTTAGTTCTAGCGGGAAGTTTAGGAGAGACCCAGTACTTC.

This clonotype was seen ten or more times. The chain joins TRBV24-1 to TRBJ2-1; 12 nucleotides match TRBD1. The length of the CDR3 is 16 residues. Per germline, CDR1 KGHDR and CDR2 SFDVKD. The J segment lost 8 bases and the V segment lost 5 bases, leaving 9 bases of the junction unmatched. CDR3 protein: CATSGNAGTGGDEQFF. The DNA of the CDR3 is TGTGCCACCAGTGGCAACGCCGGGACAGGGGGCGATGAGCAGTTCTTC.

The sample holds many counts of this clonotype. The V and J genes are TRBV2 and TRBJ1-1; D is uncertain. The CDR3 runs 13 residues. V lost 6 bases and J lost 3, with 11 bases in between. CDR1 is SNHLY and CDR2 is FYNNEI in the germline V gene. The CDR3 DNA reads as TGTGCCAGCAGAATAGAATGGGACACTGAAGCTTTCTTT. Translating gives CASRIEWDTEAFF.

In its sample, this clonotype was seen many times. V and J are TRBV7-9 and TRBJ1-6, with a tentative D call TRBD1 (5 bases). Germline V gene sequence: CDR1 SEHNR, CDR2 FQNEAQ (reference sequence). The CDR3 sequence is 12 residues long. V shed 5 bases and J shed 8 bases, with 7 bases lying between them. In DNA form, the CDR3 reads TGTGCCAGCAGCCGACAGCATTCACCCCTCCACTTT. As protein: CASSRQHSPLHF.

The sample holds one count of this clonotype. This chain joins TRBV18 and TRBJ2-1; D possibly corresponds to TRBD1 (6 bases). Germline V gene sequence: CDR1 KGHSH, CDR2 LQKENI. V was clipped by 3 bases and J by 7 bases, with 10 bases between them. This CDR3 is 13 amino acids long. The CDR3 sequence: CASSPYQGNEQFF. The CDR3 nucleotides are TGTGCCAGCTCACCTTACCAGGGGAATGAGCAGTTCTTC.

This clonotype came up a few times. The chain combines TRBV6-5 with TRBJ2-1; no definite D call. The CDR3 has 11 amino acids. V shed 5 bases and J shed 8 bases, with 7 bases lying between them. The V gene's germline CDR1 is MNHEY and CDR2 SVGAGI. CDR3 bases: TGTGCCAGCAGTGCTATGGATGAGCAGTTCTTC. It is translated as CASSAMDEQFF.

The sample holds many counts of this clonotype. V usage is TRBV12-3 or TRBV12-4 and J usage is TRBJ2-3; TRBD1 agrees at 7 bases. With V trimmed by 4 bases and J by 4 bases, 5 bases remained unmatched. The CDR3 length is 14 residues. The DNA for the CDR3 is TGTGCCAGCAGTTCAGGGGGTCGGGCAGATACGCAGTATTTT. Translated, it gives CASSSGGRADTQYF.

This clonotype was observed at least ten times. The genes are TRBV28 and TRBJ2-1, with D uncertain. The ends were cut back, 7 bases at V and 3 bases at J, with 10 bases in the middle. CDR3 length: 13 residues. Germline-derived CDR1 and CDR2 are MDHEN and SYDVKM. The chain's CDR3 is CASNGDNYNEQFF. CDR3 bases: TGTGCCAGCAACGGAGATAACTACAATGAGCAGTTCTTC.

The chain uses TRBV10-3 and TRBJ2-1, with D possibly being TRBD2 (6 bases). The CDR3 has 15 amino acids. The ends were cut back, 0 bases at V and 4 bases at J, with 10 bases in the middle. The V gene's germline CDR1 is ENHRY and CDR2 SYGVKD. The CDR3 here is CAISESIGGYNEQFF. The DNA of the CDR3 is TGTGCCATCAGTGAGTCGATAGGAGGGTACAATGAGCAGTTCTTC.

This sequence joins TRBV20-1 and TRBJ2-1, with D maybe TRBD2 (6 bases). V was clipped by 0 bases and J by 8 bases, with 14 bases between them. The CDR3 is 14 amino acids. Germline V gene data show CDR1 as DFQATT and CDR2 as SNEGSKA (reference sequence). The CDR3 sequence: CSAREVWGDHEQFF. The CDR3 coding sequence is TGCAGTGCTAGAGAAGTGTGGGGGGACCATGAGCAGTTCTTC.

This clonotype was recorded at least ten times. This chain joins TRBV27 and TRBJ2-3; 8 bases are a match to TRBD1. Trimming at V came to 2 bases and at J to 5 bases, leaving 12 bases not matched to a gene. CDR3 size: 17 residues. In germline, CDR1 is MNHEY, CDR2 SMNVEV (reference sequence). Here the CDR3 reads CASSLGSGTGVEDTQYF. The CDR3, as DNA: TGTGCCAGCAGTTTAGGGTCCGGGACAGGTGTTGAAGATACGCAGTATTTT.

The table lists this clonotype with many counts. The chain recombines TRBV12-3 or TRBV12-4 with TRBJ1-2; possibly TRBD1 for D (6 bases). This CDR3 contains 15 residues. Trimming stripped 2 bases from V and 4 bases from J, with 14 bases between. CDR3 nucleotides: TGTGCCAGCAGTTTAAGCCCAGGGGAGAGCTATGGCTACACCTTC. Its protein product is CASSLSPGESYGYTF.

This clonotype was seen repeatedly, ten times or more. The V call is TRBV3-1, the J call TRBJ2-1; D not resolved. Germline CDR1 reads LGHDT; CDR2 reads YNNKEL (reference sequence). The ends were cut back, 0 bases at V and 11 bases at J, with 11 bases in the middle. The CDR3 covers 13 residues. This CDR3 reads CASSQDRLGKQFF. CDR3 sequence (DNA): TGTGCCAGCAGCCAAGACCGACTGGGGAAGCAGTTCTTC.

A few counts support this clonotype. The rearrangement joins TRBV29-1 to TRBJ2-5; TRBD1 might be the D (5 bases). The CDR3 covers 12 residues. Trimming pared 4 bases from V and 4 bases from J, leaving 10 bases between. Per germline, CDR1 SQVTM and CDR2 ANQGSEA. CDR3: CSVVRARETQYF. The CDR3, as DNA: TGCAGCGTTGTCAGGGCACGAGAGACCCAGTACTTC.

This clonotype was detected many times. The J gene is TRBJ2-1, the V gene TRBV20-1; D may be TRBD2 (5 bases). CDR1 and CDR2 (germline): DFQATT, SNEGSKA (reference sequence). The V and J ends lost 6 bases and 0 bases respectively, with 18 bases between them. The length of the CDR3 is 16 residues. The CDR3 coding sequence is TGCAGTGCCAGCGTCGCGGGCTTCTACTCCTACAATGAGCAGTTCTTC. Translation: CSASVAGFYSYNEQFF.

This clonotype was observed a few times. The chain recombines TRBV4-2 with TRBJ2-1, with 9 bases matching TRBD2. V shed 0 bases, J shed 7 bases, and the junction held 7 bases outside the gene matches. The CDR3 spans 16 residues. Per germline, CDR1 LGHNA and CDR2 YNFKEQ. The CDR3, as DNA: TGTGCCAGCAGCCAAGATTTAGCGGGAGATTTTAATGAGCAGTTCTTC. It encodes CASSQDLAGDFNEQFF.

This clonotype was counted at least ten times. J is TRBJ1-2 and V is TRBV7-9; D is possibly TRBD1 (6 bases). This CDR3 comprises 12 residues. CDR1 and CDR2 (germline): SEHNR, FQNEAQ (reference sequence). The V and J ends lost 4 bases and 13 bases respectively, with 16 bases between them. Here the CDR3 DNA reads TGTGCCAGCAGCTCTGGGAGGGGGTATGCCACCTTC. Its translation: CASSSGRGYATF.

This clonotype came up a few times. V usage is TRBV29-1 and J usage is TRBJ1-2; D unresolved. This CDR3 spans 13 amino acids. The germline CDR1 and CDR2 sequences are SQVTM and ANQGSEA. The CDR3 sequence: CRVRLSGVYGYTF. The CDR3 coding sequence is TGCAGAGTTAGGTTGTCGGGTGTCTATGGCTACACCTTC.